This T cell receptor (beta chain) derives from a study of T cell responses to AZD1222 COVID-19 vaccine. This clone was found a few times. The antigen remains unidentified. Study-level findings and limits: With dominance at 160-218 and 743-854, vaccine-associated CD4 TCRs spanned spike. An increase in Spike-specific TCR breadth and depth was observed after two AZD1222 doses. Donors in the cohort were predominantly white British and more often female, and clonal diversity was possibly underestimated. Sampling captured repertoires only after the peak T cell response.

This CDR3 is built from 17 residues. TCRdb's table, derived via immunoSEQ multiplex PCR, lists solely in-frame clones and lacks some. The table lists about 140,000 clones, 89% of them singletons, with 4.7% in the top ten. The rearrangement links TRBV21-1 to TRBJ2-3. TRBV21-1 is a listed pseudogene. The sequence came from an adult in good health. The material was peripheral blood, obtained on day 0 of AZD1222 vaccination. CDR3 bases: TGTGCCAGCAGCAGGAACTTCGTGCACAATAGCACAGATACGCAGTATTTT. Its protein product is CASSRNFVHNSTDTQYF.